One T cell receptor beta chain is described in this entry. As originally analysed: The authors estimated nucleated cell counts from reference gene primer amplification. The repertoire was sequenced with immunoSEQ multiplex PCR; TCRdb's copy has only in-frame clones and lacks some. V and J calls and clone size are as listed in that table; D and trimming were resolved from the DNA. The data contain 150,000 to 200,000 clones, around four fifths of them singletons. In germline, CDR1 is SEHNR, CDR2 FQNEAQ (reference sequence). Deletions cut 1 base from V and 8 bases from J, with 5 bases between. CDR3 length: 12 residues. This entry is derived from a study of blood T cell repertoires in COVID-19. For the study at large: COVID-19 samples, acute and convalescent, were from the United States, Italy and Spain.

The chain combines TRBV7-9 with TRBJ1-4; the D is unclear. The clonotype originates from a woman at least 80 years old with acute or convalescent COVID-19. Material for sequencing was peripheral blood. CDR3 bases: TGTGCCAGCAGCTTAGAAACAGAAAAACTGTTTTTT. Translating gives CASSLETEKLFF. Full variable domain (rest looked up from reference TRBV7-9 and TRBJ1-4): DTGVSQNPRHKITKRGQNVTFRCDPISEHNRLYWYRQTLGQGPEFLTYFQNEAQLEKSRLLSDRFSAERPKGSFSTLEIQRTEQGDSAMYLCASSLETEKLFFGSGTQLSVL.